These 26 T cell receptor beta chains came from one sample sequenced in a study of blood T cell repertoires in COVID-19. Clones were sequenced by immunoSEQ multiplex PCR, and TCRdb holds only the in-frame ones, with some missing. The sample has a few hundred thousand clones, roughly nine tenths seen once. Sequences were obtained from peripheral blood. These receptors were collected from a woman between 50 and 59 years old with acute or convalescent COVID-19.

J is TRBJ2-5 and V is TRBV9, with TRBD1 matching 8 bases. The V segment lost 0 bases and the J segment 4 bases; nucleotides outside the gene matches: 8. The germline gives CDR1 SGDLS, CDR2 YYNGEE. CDR3 size: 16 residues. CDR3 DNA: TGTGCCAGCAGCGTAGCTATCACAGGGGGATCAGAGACCCAGTACTTC. It yields the protein CASSVAITGGSETQYF.

The CDR3 bases are TGTGCCCTGAAAGGGGGGACAGGGGATCGTAATGGCTACACCTTC. This codes for CALKGGTGDRNGYTF. The chain carries TRBV6-5 and TRBJ1-2, with 10 positions matching TRBD1. The V gene's germline CDR1 is MNHEY and CDR2 SVGAGI. V lost 11 bases, J lost 6 bases, and 15 bases stayed unmatched. The CDR3 totals 15 residues.

This sequence joins TRBV5-1 and TRBJ2-2, with 12 bases fitting TRBD2. The CDR3 covers 20 residues. From germline, CDR1 is SGHRS and CDR2 YFSETQ. V was pared by 3 bases and J by 0 bases, with 12 bases of the junction left unmatched. For the CDR3, the DNA is TGCGCCAGCAGCTCGGATGTTTCGGGACTAGCGGGTTCGAACACCGGGGAGCTGTTTTTT. Translating it yields CASSSDVSGLAGSNTGELFF.

This chain links TRBV5-1 with TRBJ2-7; 8 positions match TRBD1. CDR1 and CDR2 from the germline V gene are SGHRS and YFSETQ. The CDR3 is 18 amino acids. Trimming cost V 0 bases and J 2 bases; bases outside gene matches: 13. The CDR3 nucleotides read TGCGCCAGCAGCTTGGGGTTGGACAGGGCGCTGCTACCCTACGAGCAGTACTTC. This codes for CASSLGLDRALLPYEQYF.

Here the CDR3 reads CASSVGTGNHEQYF. CDR3 DNA: TGTGCCAGCAGCGTAGGGACAGGGAACCACGAGCAGTACTTC. V and J are TRBV9 and TRBJ2-7; 8 bases align to TRBD1. Germline loops: CDR1 SGDLS, CDR2 YYNGEE. Germline trimming cut 0 bases from V and 5 bases from J; bases unmatched to any gene: 4. The CDR3 sequence is 14 residues long.

This chain uses TRBV18 with TRBJ1-4, with D possibly matching TRBD1 (6 bases). The CDR3 consists of 15 residues. With 5 bases removed from V and 7 bases from J, the gap between germline ends came to 17 bases. Germline V lookup: CDR1 KGHSH, CDR2 LQKENI. CDR3 DNA: TGTGCCAGCTCATCATCAGGGGAATCGGCTGAAAAACTGTTTTTT. It specifies CASSSSGESAEKLFF.

The chain employs TRBV30 and TRBJ2-3; D not certain. Trimming removed 4 bases at V and 2 bases at J, with 10 bases between. The CDR3 totals 13 residues. Germline V gene data show CDR1 as GTSNPN and CDR2 as SVGIG (reference sequence). CDR3 region: CAWTRANTDTQYF. The CDR3 nucleotides read TGTGCCTGGACAAGAGCCAACACAGATACGCAGTATTTT.

This clone was seen only once. V is TRBV18 and J is TRBJ1-2, with D possibly TRBD1 on 5 matching bases. V was shortened by 3 bases and J by 4 bases, with 9 bases between the two germline ends. Germline loops: CDR1 KGHSH, CDR2 LQKENI. This CDR3 spans 13 amino acids. CDR3 coding DNA: TGTGCCAGCTCACCGGAGACAGTCTATGGCTACACCTTC. It is translated as CASSPETVYGYTF.

The chain carries TRBV6-5 and TRBJ2-6, with D maybe TRBD1 (6 bases). This CDR3 region has 14 residues. The germline V gene has CDR1 MNHEY and CDR2 SVGAGI. Trimming shortened V by 6 bases and J by 0 bases, and 6 bases separated the two germline ends. The CDR3 coding sequence is TGTGCCAGCAGGGGACACTCTGGGGCCAACGTCCTGACTTTC. This codes for CASRGHSGANVLTF.

This clone was observed once. V usage is TRBV9 and J usage is TRBJ2-1, with 7 positions matching TRBD2. CDR1 SGDLS and CDR2 YYNGEE come from the germline V gene. The CDR3 is made up of 13 amino acids. The ends lost 4 bases at V and 6 bases at J; junction bases unmatched: 4. The CDR3 is CASSRGLLNEQFF. CDR3 bases: TGTGCCAGCAGCCGGGGACTACTCAATGAGCAGTTCTTC. Filled out from reference TRBV9 and TRBJ2-1, the complete variable domain reads DSGVTQTPKHLITATGQRVTLRCSPRSGDLSVYWYQQSLDQGLQFLIQYYNGEERAKGNILERFSAQQFPDLHSELNLSSLELGDSALYFCASSRGLLNEQFFGPGTRLTVL.

J is TRBJ2-7 and V is TRBV14, with 8 bases matching TRBD2. Per germline, CDR1 SGHDN and CDR2 FVKESK. V dropped 3 bases and J dropped 0; count of bases not matched to a gene: 7. The CDR3 contains 16 residues. The CDR3 is CASSQVGGRSSYEQYF. CDR3 nucleotides: TGTGCCAGCAGCCAGGTGGGCGGGAGGAGCTCCTACGAGCAGTACTTC. The full variable domain, with the rest looked up from reference TRBV14 and TRBJ2-7, is EAGVTQFPSHSVIEKGQTVTLRCDPISGHDNLYWYRRVMGKEIKFLLHFVKESKQDESGMPNNRFLAERTGGTYSTLKVQPAELEDSGVYFCASSQVGGRSSYEQYFGPGTRLTVT.

The V call is TRBV7-9, the J call TRBJ1-1; D is undetermined. Trimming pared 5 bases from V and 1 base from J, leaving 11 bases between. CDR1 and CDR2 from the germline V gene are SEHNR and FQNEAQ (reference sequence). The CDR3 runs to 14 residues. CDR3 nucleotide sequence: TGTGCCAGCAGCCCCCCAGGTTCGAACACTGAAGCTTTCTTT. Amino acids: CASSPPGSNTEAFF. The full variable domain, with the rest looked up from reference TRBV7-9 and TRBJ1-1, is DTGVSQNPRHKITKRGQNVTFRCDPISEHNRLYWYRQTLGQGPEFLTYFQNEAQLEKSRLLSDRFSAERPKGSFSTLEIQRTEQGDSAMYLCASSPPGSNTEAFFGQGTRLTVV.

This chain connects TRBV5-1 to TRBJ1-1, with D possibly matching TRBD1 (6 bases). The CDR3 extends over 15 amino acids. Germline CDR1 is SGHRS and CDR2 is YFSETQ. Trimming shortened V by 1 base and J by 0 bases, and 10 bases separated the two germline ends. The CDR3 loop is CASSLRGTMNTEAFF. In nucleotides, the CDR3 is TGCGCCAGCAGCTTGAGGGGGACAATGAACACTGAAGCTTTCTTT.

The rearrangement joins TRBV30 to TRBJ2-1; TRBD2 aligns across 8 bases. J gave up 10 bases and V 5 bases, and 4 bases lay outside the gene matches. The CDR3 extends over 11 amino acids. Per germline, CDR1 GTSNPN and CDR2 SVGIG (reference sequence). This CDR3 reads CAWEREREQFF. The CDR3 nucleotides read TGTGCCTGGGAGCGGGAGAGGGAGCAGTTCTTC.

V usage is TRBV27 and J usage is TRBJ2-7; 12 bases align to TRBD2. This CDR3 contains 14 residues. CDR1 MNHEY and CDR2 SMNVEV come from the germline V gene (reference sequence). The junction had 7 bases not matched to a gene; V was cut back by 6 bases and J by 7 bases. The CDR3 protein is CASRGLAGYGEQYF. CDR3 DNA sequence: TGTGCCAGCAGAGGACTAGCGGGGTACGGGGAGCAGTACTTC.

The J gene is TRBJ2-7, the V gene TRBV6-2 or TRBV6-3; D perhaps matches TRBD2 (5 bases). Germline V gene sequence: CDR1 MNHEY, CDR2 SVGEGT. The CDR3 is made up of 15 amino acids. V was shortened by 0 bases and J by 3 bases, with 12 bases between the two germline ends. DNA of the CDR3: TGTGCCAGCAGTTACTCGAGCGGCAGATTCTACGAGCAGTACTTC. This sequence encodes CASSYSSGRFYEQYF.

The rearrangement joins TRBV4-2 to TRBJ2-1; 11 bases align to TRBD2. In germline, CDR1 is LGHNA, CDR2 YNFKEQ. J lost 4 bases, V lost 3 bases, and 2 bases had no gene match. CDR3 length: 15 residues. Here the CDR3 DNA reads TGTGCCAGCAGCCATCCTAGCGGGGGGTACAATGAGCAGTTCTTC. Translated, it gives CASSHPSGGYNEQFF.

The J gene is TRBJ1-1, the V gene TRBV4-1, with a possible D match to TRBD1 (6 bases). This CDR3 is built from 17 residues. Deletions cut 3 bases from V and 3 bases from J, with 20 bases between. Germline values: CDR1 MGHRA, CDR2 YSYEKL. Here the CDR3 reads CASSQMGAGKDDTEAFF. For the CDR3, the DNA is TGCGCCAGCAGCCAGATGGGGGCTGGGAAAGATGACACTGAAGCTTTCTTT.

The rearrangement joins TRBV5-6 to TRBJ1-1; TRBD1 is a possible D gene (6 bases). Germline CDR1 is SGHDT and CDR2 is YYEEEE. V was pared by 4 bases and J by 3 bases, with 13 bases between. This CDR3 comprises 14 residues. For the CDR3, the DNA is TGTGCCAGCAGCGAGACAGGTCAATACACTGAAGCTTTCTTT. It is translated as CASSETGQYTEAFF.

This sequence joins TRBV24-1 and TRBJ1-1; D may be TRBD1 (6 bases). The CDR3 extends over 16 amino acids. V was shortened by 4 bases and J by 3 bases, with 17 bases between the two germline ends. Germline V gene data show CDR1 as KGHDR and CDR2 as SFDVKD. The CDR3 DNA is TGTGCCACCAGTGACCCCACAAGGGACACGGACACTGAAGCTTTCTTT. Translation: CATSDPTRDTDTEAFF.

This rearrangement joins TRBV24-1 to TRBJ1-1, with D perhaps TRBD1 (5 bases). The CDR3 is made up of 11 amino acids. Per the germline V gene, CDR1 is KGHDR and CDR2 is SFDVKD. V lost 12 bases, J lost 11 bases, and 18 bases lay in between. This CDR3 reads CASTRGTTAFF. The CDR3 region has the DNA TGTGCCTCCACTCGGGGGACTACGGCTTTCTTT.

V gene TRBV3-1 (or the pseudogene TRBV3-2) combines with J gene TRBJ2-7; the match to TRBD2 covers 13 bases. V lost 0 bases to trimming and J lost 9 bases; unmatched junction nucleotides: 8. Per germline, CDR1 LGHDT and CDR2 YNNKEL (reference sequence). The CDR3 extends over 16 amino acids. CDR3 sequence (DNA): TGTGCCAGCAGCCAAGATCGGGGGACTAGCGGGGTTGGGCAGTACTTC. Its protein product is CASSQDRGTSGVGQYF.

This chain links TRBV19 with TRBJ1-1; D gene uncertain. Trimming took 3 bases from V and 6 from J, leaving 17 bases between them. This CDR3 spans 15 amino acids. Germline lookup yields CDR1 LNHDA and CDR2 SQIVND (reference sequence). CDR3 in DNA: TGTGCCAGTAGTATGTACAGCTTTATCGGGGCTGAAGCTTTCTTT. As protein: CASSMYSFIGAEAFF.

The rearrangement uses TRBV27 and TRBJ2-5, with D possibly matching TRBD2 (6 bases). V was clipped by 5 bases and J by 2 bases, with 12 bases between them. The CDR3 extends over 14 amino acids. Germline V gene lookup returns CDR1 MNHEY and CDR2 SMNVEV (reference sequence). The CDR3 loop is CASSRRAGQETQYF. In nucleotides, the CDR3 is TGTGCCAGCAGTCGTCGGGCGGGACAAGAGACCCAGTACTTC.

The chain uses TRBV29-1 and TRBJ1-1; TRBD1 agrees at 12 bases. This CDR3 is built from 16 residues. After removal of 8 bases from V and 5 bases from J, the junction contained 15 bases not matched to a gene. Germline loops: CDR1 SQVTM, CDR2 ANQGSEA. The CDR3 DNA reads TGCAGCTTCCACTCCCGGGACAGGGGGCTGGGAACTGAAGCTTTCTTT. Translating it yields CSFHSRDRGLGTEAFF.

The V and J genes are TRBV19 and TRBJ2-3; D is possibly TRBD2 (6 bases). V lost 7 bases, J lost 2 bases, and 10 bases lay in between. The CDR3 runs to 13 residues. CDR1 is LNHDA and CDR2 is SQIVND in the germline V gene (reference sequence). CDR3 residues: CASKVAVTDTQYF. For the CDR3, the DNA is TGTGCCAGTAAGGTAGCGGTCACAGATACGCAGTATTTT.